This T cell receptor beta chain emerged from a study of regulatory T cells in long-lasting Graves disease. CDR3 length: 20 residues. CDR1 and CDR2 (germline): SNHLY, FYNNEI. The V gene lost 5 bases and the J gene lost 2 bases, with 25 bases spanning the gap. The sample's time point: newly diagnosed GD, antithyroid drugs for less than 3 months. Extracted RNA from PBMCs served as the source of the TCR library. According to the study, TCR beta libraries were built with iRepertoire HTBI primers and CDR3-region Arm-PCR. TCRdb called the multiplex PCR reads again in MiXCR, with one record for every CDR3 protein. Of 370,000 or so distinct CDR3 sequences in the sample, under 20% were seen once. This clonotype was detected many times. This same sample was also part of a study on T cells in Graves' hyperthyroidism and ophthalmopathy.

The sequencing here drew on peripheral blood mononuclear cells (PBMCs), taken at new diagnosis, from a patient treated with antithyroid drugs. The rearrangement uses TRBV2 and TRBJ2-6; TRBD1 is a possible D gene (6 bases). The receptor's source is a woman aged 18-29 years with Graves disease. Written as DNA, the CDR3 is TGTGCCAGCAGTCCCCGGGTTGGCAGGGGCTTGCGAGCTGGGGCCAACGTCCTGACTTTC. Protein: CASSPRVGRGLRAGANVLTF.